Shown below are 19 T cell receptor beta chains from a single sample sequenced in a study of CD8 T cells in Susac syndrome. Random hexamers were used to reverse transcribe 0.5 to 1 ug of RNA. Via MiXCR, TCRdb re-called the immunoSEQ multiplex PCR reads, giving one row per CDR3 protein. The sample yields fewer than 350,000 distinct CDR3 sequences, 70% to 90% seen once. Specimen: CD8+ T cells from PBMCs. Every receptor here comes from a human donor with multiple sclerosis.

This clonotype was detected a few times. The chain couples TRBV15 to TRBJ2-5; unclear D gene. Trimming took off 5 bases at V and 2 bases at J, with 6 bases between the two ends. Germline V gene lookup returns CDR1 LNHNV and CDR2 YYDKDF (reference sequence). The CDR3 spans 12 residues. CDR3 bases: TGTGCCACCAGCGGGGTTCAAGAGACCCAGTACTTC. This sequence encodes CATSGVQETQYF.

The CDR3 nucleotides are TGCGCCAGCAGCCCGTACTCCGGGTACGAGCAGTACTTC. Protein sequence: CASSPYSGYEQYF. This chain links TRBV4-3 with TRBJ2-7; D ambiguous. The CDR3 has 13 residues. The V end lost 4 bases, the J end lost 4 bases, and 11 bases lay between the germline ends. The germline V gene has CDR1 LGHNA and CDR2 YSLEER.

This clonotype was observed a handful of times. The chain employs TRBV6-2 or TRBV6-3 and TRBJ2-7; TRBD2 agrees at 13 bases. J lost 3 bases, V lost 6 bases, and 5 bases had no gene match. Germline assignment: CDR1 MNHEY and CDR2 SVGEGT. The CDR3 contains 15 residues. CDR3 sequence: CASSPGTSGIYEQYF. The CDR3 coding sequence is TGTGCCAGCAGCCCCGGGACTAGCGGGATCTACGAGCAGTACTTC.

The chain links TRBV28 to TRBJ1-4; TRBD1 matches at 9 bases. Per the germline V gene, CDR1 is MDHEN and CDR2 is SYDVKM. This CDR3 spans 13 amino acids. Losses at the gene ends were 3 bases for V and 12 bases for J; bases not matched to a gene: 5. DNA of the CDR3: TGTGCCAGCAGTTTCGGACAGGGGAGGGAACTGTTTTTT. Protein sequence: CASSFGQGRELFF.

This clonotype was seen only once. The chain couples TRBV5-5 to TRBJ1-2; 9 bases are a match to TRBD1. CDR3 length: 16 residues. The germline CDR1 and CDR2 sequences are SGHKS and YYEKEE (reference sequence). V lost 4 bases to trimming and J lost 7 bases; unmatched junction nucleotides: 14. The CDR3 DNA sequence: TGTGCCAGCAGCAGGTACCTCGCGGGACAGGGTCGTGGCTACACCTTC. This codes for CASSRYLAGQGRGYTF.

The chain links TRBV28 to TRBJ2-2; D gene unclear. CDR3 length equals 14 residues. Trimming removed 6 bases from V and 1 base from J, with 9 bases in between. Germline CDR1 reads MDHEN; CDR2 reads SYDVKM. CDR3 coding DNA: TGTGCCAGCAGGCTGGCAGGGAACACCGGGGAGCTGTTTTTT. It encodes CASRLAGNTGELFF.

The chain has TRBV7-2 and TRBJ1-4; D not certain. The CDR3 loop spans 14 amino acids. Germline lookup yields CDR1 SGHTA and CDR2 FQGNSA. Trimming cost V 3 bases and J 3 bases, with 8 bases left between them. The CDR3 coding sequence is TGTGCCAGCAGCTTCCAGGTTTCTAATGAAAAACTGTTTTTT. Protein product: CASSFQVSNEKLFF.

V and J are TRBV9 and TRBJ2-7, with D hard to call. The CDR3 length is 13 residues. CDR1 and CDR2 from the germline V gene are SGDLS and YYNGEE. V was clipped by 4 bases and J by 3 bases, with 11 bases between them. The CDR3: CASSPGWGYEQYF. CDR3 DNA: TGTGCCAGCAGCCCCGGGTGGGGCTACGAGCAGTACTTC.

This sequence joins TRBV6-2 or TRBV6-3 and TRBJ2-7; a possible D gene is TRBD2 (6 bases). V lost 6 bases and J 1 base, leaving 13 bases between the germline ends. Germline V gives CDR1 MNHEY, CDR2 SVGEGT. The CDR3 loop spans 14 amino acids. DNA of the CDR3: TGTGCCAGCAGGGGACTGAGGGATTCCTACGAGCAGTACTTC. Translated: CASRGLRDSYEQYF.

The gene calls are TRBV5-6 and TRBJ2-3; TRBD1 might be the D (6 bases). V lost 0 bases and J lost 4, with 15 bases in between. The CDR3 extends over 16 amino acids. Germline CDR1 SGHDT, CDR2 YYEEEE. This CDR3 reads CASSLAAVRGSDTQYF. For the CDR3, the DNA is TGTGCCAGCAGCTTGGCCGCGGTCAGGGGCTCAGATACGCAGTATTTT.

V and J are TRBV7-9 and TRBJ1-2; tentatively, D is TRBD1 (6 bases). This CDR3 has 15 residues. Germline assignment: CDR1 SEHNR and CDR2 FQNEAQ (reference sequence). V lost 5 bases to trimming and J lost 3 bases, with 16 bases between them. The CDR3 sequence: CASSPRQDFHYGYTF. The CDR3 DNA follows: TGTGCCAGCAGCCCACGACAGGATTTCCACTATGGCTACACCTTC.

V is TRBV20-1 and J is TRBJ2-3; D possibly corresponds to TRBD2 (5 bases). Germline V gene sequence: CDR1 DFQATT, CDR2 SNEGSKA (reference sequence). Trimming removed 5 bases at V and 0 bases at J, with 12 bases between. The CDR3 totals 14 residues. The DNA for the CDR3 is TGCAGTGCTGCCTTAGCGCCTAGCACAGATACGCAGTATTTT. It is translated as CSAALAPSTDTQYF.

This chain links TRBV30 with TRBJ1-5; D uncertain. In germline, CDR1 is GTSNPN, CDR2 SVGIG (reference sequence). Trimming stripped 3 bases from V and 1 base from J, with 13 bases between. This CDR3 spans 15 amino acids. The DNA of the CDR3 is TGTGCCTGGAGCAGCGGCGTCGGGAGCAATCAGCCCCAGCATTTT. Protein sequence: CAWSSGVGSNQPQHF.

The chain employs TRBV28 and TRBJ1-5; the D is unclear. The CDR3 has 14 residues. The germline V and J ends were trimmed by 2 bases and 6 bases, with 11 bases remaining between them. Germline V gene data show CDR1 as MDHEN and CDR2 as SYDVKM. CDR3 protein: CASSLLREAQPQHF. The CDR3 DNA follows: TGTGCCAGCAGTTTACTGAGGGAAGCTCAGCCCCAGCATTTT.

The chain couples TRBV6-4 to TRBJ2-3, with TRBD2 identical over 9 bases. V gave up 3 bases and J gave up 1 base; unmatched junction bases: 2. This CDR3 contains 15 residues. Germline loops: CDR1 MRHNA, CDR2 SNTAGT. The CDR3 DNA follows: TGTGCCAGCAGTGAAGCGGGAGGTGGCACAGATACGCAGTATTTT. Translation gives CASSEAGGGTDTQYF.

This clonotype was detected only once. The rearrangement links TRBV28 to TRBJ2-1; possibly TRBD2 for D (5 bases). Germline lookup yields CDR1 MDHEN and CDR2 SYDVKM. The CDR3 loop spans 13 amino acids. Trimming pared 2 bases from V and 6 bases from J, leaving 8 bases between. CDR3 DNA sequence: TGTGCCAGCAGTTTACAACGGGGCAATGAGCAGTTCTTC. Encoded protein: CASSLQRGNEQFF.

J is TRBJ2-2 and V is TRBV28; D is possibly TRBD2 (6 bases). V was shortened by 1 base and J by 3 bases, with 15 bases between the two germline ends. CDR3 length equals 17 residues. The germline V gene encodes CDR1 MDHEN and CDR2 SYDVKM. CDR3 region: CASSLLAVGDYTGELFF. CDR3 DNA: TGTGCCAGCAGTTTATTAGCGGTCGGGGATTACACCGGGGAGCTGTTTTTT.

The V call is TRBV29-1, the J call TRBJ1-3; D remains ambiguous. The length of the CDR3 is 11 residues. The V and J ends lost 4 bases and 7 bases respectively, with 8 bases between them. Germline lookup yields CDR1 SQVTM and CDR2 ANQGSEA. CDR3 residues: CSVVRRNTIYF. CDR3 DNA sequence: TGCAGCGTTGTTAGGCGGAACACCATATATTTT.

This clonotype has just one count. The gene calls are TRBV20-1 and TRBJ1-1, with 9 bases lining up with TRBD1. This CDR3 contains 14 residues. Germline trimming cut 3 bases from V and 3 bases from J; bases unmatched to any gene: 5. The germline V gene encodes CDR1 DFQATT and CDR2 SNEGSKA (reference sequence). The CDR3 DNA reads TGCAGTGCTAGTACGGACAGGGGCTACACTGAAGCTTTCTTT. Translated: CSASTDRGYTEAFF.